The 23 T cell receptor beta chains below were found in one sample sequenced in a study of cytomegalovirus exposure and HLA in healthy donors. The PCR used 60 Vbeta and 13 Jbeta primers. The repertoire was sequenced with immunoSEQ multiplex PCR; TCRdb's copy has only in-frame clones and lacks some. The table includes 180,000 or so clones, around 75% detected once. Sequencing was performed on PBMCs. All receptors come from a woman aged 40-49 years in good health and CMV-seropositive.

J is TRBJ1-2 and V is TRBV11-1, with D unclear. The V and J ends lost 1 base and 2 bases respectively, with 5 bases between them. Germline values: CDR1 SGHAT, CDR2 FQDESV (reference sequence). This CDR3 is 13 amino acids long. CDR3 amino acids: CASSLDKNYGYTF. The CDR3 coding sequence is TGTGCCAGCAGCTTAGACAAAAACTATGGCTACACCTTC.

The CDR3, as DNA: TGTGCCAGCAGCTTCAGGACTAGCGATATGAATGAGCAGTTCTTC. It codes for CASSFRTSDMNEQFF. The J gene is TRBJ2-1, the V gene TRBV7-9; 9 bases map to TRBD2. The CDR3 spans 15 residues. V shed 3 bases and J 7 bases; nucleotides not matched to a gene: 7. Germline CDR1 reads SEHNR; CDR2 reads FQNEAQ (reference sequence). Using reference TRBV7-9 and TRBJ2-1 for the parts outside the CDR3, the full variable domain is DTGVSQNPRHKITKRGQNVTFRCDPISEHNRLYWYRQTLGQGPEFLTYFQNEAQLEKSRLLSDRFSAERPKGSFSTLEIQRTEQGDSAMYLCASSFRTSDMNEQFFGPGTRLTVL.

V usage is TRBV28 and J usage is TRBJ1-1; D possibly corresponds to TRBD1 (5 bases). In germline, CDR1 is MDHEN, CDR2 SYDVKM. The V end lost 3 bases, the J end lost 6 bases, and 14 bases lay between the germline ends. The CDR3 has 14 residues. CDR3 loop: CASSLATGRSEAFF. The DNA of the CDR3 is TGTGCCAGCAGTTTGGCAACAGGACGCTCTGAAGCTTTCTTT.

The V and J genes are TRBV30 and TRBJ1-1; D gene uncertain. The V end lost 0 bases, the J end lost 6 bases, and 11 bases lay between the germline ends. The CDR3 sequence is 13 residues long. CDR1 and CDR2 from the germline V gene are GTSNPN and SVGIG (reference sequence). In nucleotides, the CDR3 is TGTGCCTGGAGTGTATGGGCGAGGGCTGAAGCTTTCTTT. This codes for CAWSVWARAEAFF.

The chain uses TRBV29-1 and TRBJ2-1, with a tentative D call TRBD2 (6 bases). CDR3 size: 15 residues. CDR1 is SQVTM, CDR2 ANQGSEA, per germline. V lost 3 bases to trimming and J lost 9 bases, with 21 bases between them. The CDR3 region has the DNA TGCAGCGTTGATCGTGCGGGGAAAGCGGCTAGTGAGCAGTTCTTC. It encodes CSVDRAGKAASEQFF.

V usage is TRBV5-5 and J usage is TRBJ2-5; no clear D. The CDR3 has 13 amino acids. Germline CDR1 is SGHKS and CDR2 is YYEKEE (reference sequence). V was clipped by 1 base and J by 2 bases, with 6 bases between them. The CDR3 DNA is TGTGCCAGCAGCTTGCATAGACAAGAGACCCAGTACTTC. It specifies CASSLHRQETQYF. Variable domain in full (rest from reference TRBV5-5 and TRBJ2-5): DAGVTQSPTHLIKTRGQQVTLRCSPISGHKSVSWYQQVLGQGPQFIFQYYEKEERGRGNFPDRFSARQFPNYSSELNVNALLLGDSALYLCASSLHRQETQYFGPGTRLLVL.

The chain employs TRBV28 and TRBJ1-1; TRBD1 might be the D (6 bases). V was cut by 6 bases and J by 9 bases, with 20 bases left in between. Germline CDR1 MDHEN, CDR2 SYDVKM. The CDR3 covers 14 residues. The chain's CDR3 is CASRPGDGVSKAFF. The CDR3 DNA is TGTGCCAGCAGGCCAGGGGATGGTGTTAGTAAAGCTTTCTTT.

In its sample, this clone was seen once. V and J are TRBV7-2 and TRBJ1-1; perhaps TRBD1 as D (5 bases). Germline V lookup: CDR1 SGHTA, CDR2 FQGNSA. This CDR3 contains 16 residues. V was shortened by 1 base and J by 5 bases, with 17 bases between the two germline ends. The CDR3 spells CASSLGVMGGSTEAFF. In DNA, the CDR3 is TGTGCCAGCAGCTTAGGAGTTATGGGGGGGAGTACTGAAGCTTTCTTT.

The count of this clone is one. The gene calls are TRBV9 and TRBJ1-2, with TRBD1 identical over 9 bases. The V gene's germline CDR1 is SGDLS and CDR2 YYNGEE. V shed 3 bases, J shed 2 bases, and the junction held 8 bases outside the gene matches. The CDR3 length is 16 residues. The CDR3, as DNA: TGTGCCAGCAGCGCGACCCCGGGACAGGGCAACTATGGCTACACCTTC. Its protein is CASSATPGQGNYGYTF.

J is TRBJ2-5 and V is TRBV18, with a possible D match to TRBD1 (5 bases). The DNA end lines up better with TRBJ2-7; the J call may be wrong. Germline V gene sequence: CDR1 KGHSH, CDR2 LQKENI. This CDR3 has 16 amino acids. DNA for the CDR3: TGTGCCTCCCGAAATGGGTCAGGGCTCGTGAAGTACGAGCAGTACTTC. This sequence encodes CASRNGSGLVKYEQYF.

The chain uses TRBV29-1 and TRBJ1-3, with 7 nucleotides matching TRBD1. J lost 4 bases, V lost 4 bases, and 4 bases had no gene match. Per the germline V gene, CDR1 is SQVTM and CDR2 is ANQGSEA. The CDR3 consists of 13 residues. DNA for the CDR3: TGCAGCGTTGTGAGGGACAGCGGAAACACCATATATTTT. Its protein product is CSVVRDSGNTIYF.

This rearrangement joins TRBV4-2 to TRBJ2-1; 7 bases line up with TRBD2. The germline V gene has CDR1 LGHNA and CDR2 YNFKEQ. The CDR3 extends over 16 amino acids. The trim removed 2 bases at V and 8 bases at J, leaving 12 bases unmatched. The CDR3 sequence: CASSQYTTSPVHEQFF. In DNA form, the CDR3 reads TGTGCCAGCAGCCAATACACGACTAGCCCGGTACATGAGCAGTTCTTC.

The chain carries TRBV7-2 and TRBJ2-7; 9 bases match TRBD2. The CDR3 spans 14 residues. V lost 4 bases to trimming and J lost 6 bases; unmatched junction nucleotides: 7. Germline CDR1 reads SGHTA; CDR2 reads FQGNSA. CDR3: CASSSGLAASEQYF. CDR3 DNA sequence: TGTGCCAGCAGCTCGGGACTAGCCGCGAGCGAGCAGTACTTC.

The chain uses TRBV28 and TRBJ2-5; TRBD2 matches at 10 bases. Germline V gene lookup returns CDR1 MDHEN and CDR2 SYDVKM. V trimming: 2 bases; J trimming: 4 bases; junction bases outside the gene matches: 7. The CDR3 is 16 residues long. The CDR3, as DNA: TGTGCCAGCAGTTTAGGGGCTAGCGGGAGTTCAGAGACCCAGTACTTC. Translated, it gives CASSLGASGSSETQYF.

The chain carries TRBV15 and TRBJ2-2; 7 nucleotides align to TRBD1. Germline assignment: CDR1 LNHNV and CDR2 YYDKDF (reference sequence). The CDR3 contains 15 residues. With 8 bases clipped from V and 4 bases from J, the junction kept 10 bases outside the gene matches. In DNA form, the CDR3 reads TGTGCCACCCGACCGGACAGGTACGGCACCGGGGAGCTGTTTTTT. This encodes CATRPDRYGTGELFF.

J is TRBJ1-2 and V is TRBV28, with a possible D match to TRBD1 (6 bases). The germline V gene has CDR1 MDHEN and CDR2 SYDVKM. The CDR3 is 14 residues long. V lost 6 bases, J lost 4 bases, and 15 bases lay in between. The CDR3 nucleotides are TGTGCCAGCAGAACAACAGGGAGGGCCTATGGCTACACCTTC. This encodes CASRTTGRAYGYTF.

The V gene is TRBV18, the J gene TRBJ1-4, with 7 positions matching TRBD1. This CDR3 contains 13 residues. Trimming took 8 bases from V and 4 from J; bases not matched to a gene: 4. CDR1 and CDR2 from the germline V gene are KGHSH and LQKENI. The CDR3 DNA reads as TGTGCCAGCCGACAGGGAGTTAATGAAAAACTGTTTTTT. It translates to CASRQGVNEKLFF. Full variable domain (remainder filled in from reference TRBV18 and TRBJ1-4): NAGVMQNPRHLVRRRGQEARLRCSPMKGHSHVYWYRQLPEEGLKFMVYLQKENIIDESGMPKERFSAEFPKEGPSILRIQQVVRGDSAAYFCASRQGVNEKLFFGSGTQLSVL.

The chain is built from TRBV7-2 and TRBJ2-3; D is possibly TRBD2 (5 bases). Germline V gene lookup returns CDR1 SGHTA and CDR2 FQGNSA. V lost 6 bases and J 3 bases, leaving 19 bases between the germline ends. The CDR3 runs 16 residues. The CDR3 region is CASRPAVESRTDTQYF. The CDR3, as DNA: TGTGCCAGCAGGCCAGCGGTGGAGTCGCGGACAGATACGCAGTATTTT.

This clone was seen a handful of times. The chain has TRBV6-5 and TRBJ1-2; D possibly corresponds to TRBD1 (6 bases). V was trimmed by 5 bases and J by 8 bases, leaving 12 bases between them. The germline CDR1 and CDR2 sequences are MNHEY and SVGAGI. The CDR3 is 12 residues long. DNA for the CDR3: TGTGCCAGCAGTCAACAGGGCTGGGGCTACACCTTC. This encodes CASSQQGWGYTF.

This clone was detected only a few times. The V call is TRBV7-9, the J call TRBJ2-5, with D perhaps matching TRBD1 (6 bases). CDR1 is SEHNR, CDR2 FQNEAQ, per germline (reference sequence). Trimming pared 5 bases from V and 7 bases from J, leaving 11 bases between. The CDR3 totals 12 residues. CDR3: CASSRDTRTQYF. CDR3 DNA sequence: TGTGCCAGCAGCCGGGACACCCGGACCCAGTACTTC.

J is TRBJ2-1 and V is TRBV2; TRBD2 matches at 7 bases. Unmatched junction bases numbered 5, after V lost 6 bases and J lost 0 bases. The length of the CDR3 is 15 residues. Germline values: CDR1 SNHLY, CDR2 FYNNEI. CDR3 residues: CASRELASSYNEQFF. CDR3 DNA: TGTGCCAGCAGGGAACTAGCGTCCTCCTACAATGAGCAGTTCTTC.

The DNA of the CDR3 is TGTGCCAGCAGCCCGACCGTTGGGGCAGGGGCGTTCAACGTCCTGACTTTC. Its protein product is CASSPTVGAGAFNVLTF. The rearrangement uses TRBV9 and TRBJ2-6, with D maybe TRBD1 (6 bases). This CDR3 region has 17 residues. The V gene's germline CDR1 is SGDLS and CDR2 YYNGEE. Deletions cut 4 bases from V and 9 bases from J, with 23 bases between.

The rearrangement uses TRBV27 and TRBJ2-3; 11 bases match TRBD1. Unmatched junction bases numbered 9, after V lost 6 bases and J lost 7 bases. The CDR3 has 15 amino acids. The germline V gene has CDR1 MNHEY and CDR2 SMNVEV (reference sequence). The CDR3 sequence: CASRLPGQGAYTQYF. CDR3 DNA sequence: TGTGCCAGCAGATTACCAGGACAGGGGGCATATACGCAGTATTTT.